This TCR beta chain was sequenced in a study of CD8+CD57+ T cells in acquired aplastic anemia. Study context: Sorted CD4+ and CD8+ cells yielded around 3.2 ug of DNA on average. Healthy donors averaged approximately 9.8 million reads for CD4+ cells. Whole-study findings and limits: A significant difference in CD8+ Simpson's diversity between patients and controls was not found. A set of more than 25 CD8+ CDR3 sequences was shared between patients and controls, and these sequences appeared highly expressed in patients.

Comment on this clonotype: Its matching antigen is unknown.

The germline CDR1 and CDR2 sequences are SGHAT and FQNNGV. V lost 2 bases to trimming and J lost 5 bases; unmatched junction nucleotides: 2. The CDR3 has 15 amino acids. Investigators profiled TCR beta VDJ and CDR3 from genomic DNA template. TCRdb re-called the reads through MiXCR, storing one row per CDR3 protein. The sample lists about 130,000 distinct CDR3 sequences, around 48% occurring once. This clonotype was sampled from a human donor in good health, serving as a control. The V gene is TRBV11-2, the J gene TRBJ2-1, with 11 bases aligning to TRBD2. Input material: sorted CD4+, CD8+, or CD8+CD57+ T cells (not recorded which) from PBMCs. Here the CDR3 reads CASSLTSGGNNEQFF. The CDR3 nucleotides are TGTGCCAGCAGCTTAACTAGCGGGGGAAACAATGAGCAGTTCTTC.